What follows are 17 T cell receptor beta chains derived from one specimen sequenced in a study of OX40 agonist ivuxolimab in advanced cancers. Sequencing was performed with immunoSEQ multiplex PCR; in TCRdb, only in-frame clones are kept and a portion is missing. Here the sample spans about 71,000 clones, around 80% being singletons. Here the sequenced sample was CD4+ or CD8+ T cells sorted from blood, taken in a trial of the OX40 agonist ivuxolimab. Receptors originate from an adult with an advanced solid tumor such as melanoma, head and neck, liver or kidney cancer.

The sample holds a few counts of this clone. The gene calls are TRBV2 and TRBJ2-2; D unclear. V lost 9 bases and J lost 2, with 13 bases in between. The CDR3 runs 14 residues. The germline gives CDR1 SNHLY, CDR2 FYNNEI. CDR3 coding DNA: TGTGCCAGTTGCAGTGTAGGTAACACCGGGGAGCTGTTTTTT. It encodes CASCSVGNTGELFF. Drawing the rest from reference TRBV2 and TRBJ2-2, the complete variable domain is EPEVTQTPSHQVTQMGQEVILRCVPISNHLYFYWYRQILGQKVEFLVSFYNNEISEKSEIFDDQFSVERPDGSNFTLKIRSTKLEDSAMYFCASCSVGNTGELFFGEGSRLTVL.

The genes are TRBV5-1 and TRBJ1-5, with a tentative D call TRBD1 (6 bases). The CDR3 has 15 amino acids. V lost 4 bases and J lost 2, with 13 bases in between. CDR1 SGHRS and CDR2 YFSETQ come from the germline V gene. The CDR3 region is CASSASGGRNQPQHF. The CDR3 region has the DNA TGCGCCAGCAGCGCCTCGGGGGGCCGCAATCAGCCCCAGCATTTT.

About this clone: Other DNA sequences within the sample encode an identical CDR3. The V call is TRBV6-5, the J call TRBJ1-2, with D perhaps TRBD1 (5 bases). The V and J ends lost 4 bases and 4 bases respectively, with 13 bases between them. The CDR3 totals 14 residues. The germline gives CDR1 MNHEY, CDR2 SVGAGI. The CDR3 DNA reads TGTGCCAGCAGTTCCCCACAGGCCCCCTATGGCTACACCTTC. Translating it yields CASSSPQAPYGYTF.

The rearrangement joins TRBV6-1 to TRBJ1-5, with 10 bases matching TRBD1. The CDR3 contains 16 residues. J gave up 4 bases and V 1 base, and 4 bases lay outside the gene matches. The germline CDR1 and CDR2 sequences are MNHNS and SASEGT. The CDR3 spells CASSEVGTGANQPQHF. The CDR3 coding sequence is TGTGCCAGCAGTGAAGTAGGGACAGGGGCAAATCAGCCCCAGCATTTT.

The V gene is TRBV6-4, the J gene TRBJ2-1; 11 bases line up with TRBD2. The CDR3 loop spans 15 amino acids. Germline assignment: CDR1 MRHNA and CDR2 SNTAGT. J gave up 6 bases and V 0 bases, and 1 base lay outside the gene matches. The CDR3 DNA follows: TGTGCCAGCAGTGACTCTAGCGGGGGGGCCAATGAGCAGTTCTTC. It codes for CASSDSSGGANEQFF.

The V call is TRBV18, the J call TRBJ1-2, with D possibly being TRBD1 (5 bases). Between the trimmed V and J ends, which lost 3 bases and 7 bases, there was a span of 21 bases. Germline V gene lookup returns CDR1 KGHSH and CDR2 LQKENI. The CDR3 extends over 16 amino acids. CDR3 sequence reads: CASSPGASRVIGGYTF. CDR3 DNA sequence: TGTGCCAGCTCACCGGGCGCAAGCAGGGTGATAGGTGGCTACACCTTC.

This sequence joins TRBV11-2 and TRBJ2-7, with TRBD1 matching over 7 bases. Losses at the gene ends were 5 bases for V and 3 bases for J; bases not matched to a gene: 10. This CDR3 spans 15 amino acids. Germline V lookup: CDR1 SGHAT, CDR2 FQNNGV. The CDR3 loop is CASSIPGQSNYEQYF. In nucleotides, the CDR3 is TGTGCCAGCAGCATCCCGGGACAGAGCAACTACGAGCAGTACTTC.

V and J are TRBV5-6 and TRBJ1-6; D is uncertain. CDR1 is SGHDT and CDR2 is YYEEEE in the germline V gene. This CDR3 region has 19 residues. V was shortened by 2 bases and J by 7 bases, with 25 bases between the two germline ends. In DNA, the CDR3 is TGTGCCAGCAGCTTTAAGGCTGGGCAGCTCAGCTTTGGAAATTCACCCCTCCACTTT. Translation: CASSFKAGQLSFGNSPLHF.

J is TRBJ2-1 and V is TRBV5-1; 8 bases line up with TRBD1. This CDR3 comprises 18 residues. The junction had 8 bases not matched to a gene; V was cut back by 0 bases and J by 0 bases. Germline lookup yields CDR1 SGHRS and CDR2 YFSETQ. The CDR3 spells CASSLGLKDRDSYNEQFF. The CDR3 coding sequence is TGCGCCAGCAGCTTGGGCTTAAAGGACAGGGACTCCTACAATGAGCAGTTCTTC.

The DNA for the CDR3 is TGTGCCAGCAGACCAGACAGGGGGACGTTTAACACTGAAGCTTTCTTT. Its translation is CASRPDRGTFNTEAFF. This chain joins TRBV28 and TRBJ1-1, with 9 bases identical to TRBD1. Germline V gives CDR1 MDHEN, CDR2 SYDVKM. This CDR3 comprises 16 residues. Trimming took 6 bases from V and 2 from J; bases not matched to a gene: 10.

The genes are TRBV30 and TRBJ2-7; 10 bases agree with TRBD2. Per germline, CDR1 GTSNPN and CDR2 SVGIG (reference sequence). The length of the CDR3 is 16 residues. Trimming removed 5 bases from V and 1 base from J; junction bases left unmatched: 11. The DNA for the CDR3 is TGTGCCTGGCGAGCTAGCGGGAGAGGAGGATCCTACGAGCAGTACTTC. This translates into CAWRASGRGGSYEQYF.

J is TRBJ2-7 and V is TRBV18; 7 bases fit TRBD1. The CDR3 spans 13 residues. Germline V lookup: CDR1 KGHSH, CDR2 LQKENI. Trimming removed 2 bases from V and 3 bases from J; junction bases left unmatched: 1. The CDR3 is CASSPGQDYEQYF. In DNA, the CDR3 is TGTGCCAGCTCACCAGGACAGGACTACGAGCAGTACTTC. The whole variable domain, filled in from reference TRBV18 and TRBJ2-7, reads NAGVMQNPRHLVRRRGQEARLRCSPMKGHSHVYWYRQLPEEGLKFMVYLQKENIIDESGMPKERFSAEFPKEGPSILRIQQVVRGDSAAYFCASSPGQDYEQYFGPGTRLTVT.

The rearrangement uses TRBV2 and TRBJ1-6, with 10 bases fitting TRBD1. Per germline, CDR1 SNHLY and CDR2 FYNNEI. The CDR3 has 18 residues. Unmatched junction bases numbered 8, after V lost 6 bases and J lost 0 bases. The CDR3 protein is CASRLGTGDSSYNSPLHF. CDR3 DNA sequence: TGTGCCAGCAGGCTCGGGACAGGGGACAGCTCCTATAATTCACCCCTCCACTTT.

The chain employs TRBV7-2 and TRBJ1-1, with D perhaps matching TRBD1 (5 bases). CDR3 length equals 14 residues. Trimming pared 5 bases from V and 5 bases from J, leaving 15 bases between. The germline V gene encodes CDR1 SGHTA and CDR2 FQGNSA. The CDR3 DNA reads as TGTGCCAGCAGCCCAGTGGGGGGGGTAACTGAAGCTTTCTTT. Translated: CASSPVGGVTEAFF.

The gene calls are TRBV27 and TRBJ1-5; no clear D. There are 13 residues in the CDR3. V lost 1 base and J 6 bases, leaving 7 bases between the germline ends. Looked up from germline, CDR1 is MNHEY and CDR2 is SMNVEV (reference sequence). CDR3 sequence (DNA): TGTGCCAGCAGTTTATATTTTACTCAGCCCCAGCATTTT. It is translated as CASSLYFTQPQHF.

This chain uses TRBV21-1 with TRBJ1-2. TRBV21-1 is given as a pseudogene. CDR3 length equals 16 residues. As DNA, the CDR3 is TGTGCCAGCAGCAAATCAGGCGGCGCAGGTCTCGATGGCTACACCTTC. Its translation: CASSKSGGAGLDGYTF.

This clone was found once. The rearrangement links TRBV19 to TRBJ1-1, with D uncertain. Germline CDR1 reads LNHDA; CDR2 reads SQIVND (reference sequence). The CDR3 is made up of 15 amino acids. V was cut by 2 bases and J by 3 bases, with 13 bases left in between. The CDR3 here is CASSISLDEDTEAFF. The CDR3, as DNA: TGTGCCAGTAGTATAAGTCTAGACGAAGACACTGAAGCTTTCTTT.